Listed below are T cell receptor beta chains from one sample, sequenced in a study of cytomegalovirus exposure and HLA in healthy donors. This table comes from immunoSEQ multiplex PCR, and its TCRdb copy is limited to in-frame clones, with some not included. The data hold around 130,000 clones, with about 8.6% observed a single time. The source material was PBMCs. The receptors were gathered from a woman between 40 and 50 years old in good health and CMV-seropositive. Both conserved end residues are part of each CDR3. The D gene is left open where the match is weak. The size field is filled for only some rows; it gives once, few, many or a size class.

cdr3_length	v_call	clone_size	j_call	d_call	cdr3_aa
16	TRBV6-6	few	TRBJ2-3	TRBD2	CASSPIAGGAPDTQYF
15	TRBV6-5	.	TRBJ2-1	TRBD1	CASRNGQVAGDEQFF
16	TRBV4-1	.	TRBJ1-5	TRBD1	CASSQVDRGGNQPQHF
16	TRBV30	.	TRBJ1-4	TRBD1	CAWSPDLTGSDEKLFF
15	TRBV18	few	TRBJ2-2	TRBD2	CASSPRGGDTGELFF
13	TRBV6-5	.	TRBJ2-7	.	CASTRARDYEQYF
14	TRBV5-1	.	.	TRBD1	CASSLGGQFYEQYF
11	TRBV20-1	.	TRBJ1-1	.	CSARIGVEAFF
15	TRBV5-1	few	TRBJ2-2	TRBD1	CASSPRGTNTGELFF
16	TRBV9	few	TRBJ2-1	.	CASSPLAGETNNEQFF
13	TRBV19	few	TRBJ1-1	TRBD1	CASSITGGTEAFF
16	TRBV11-3	.	TRBJ2-5	TRBD2	CASSLRSGGAQETQYF
17	TRBV25-1	few	TRBJ2-2	.	CASSEYIIGRLTGELFF
14	TRBV4-2	.	TRBJ2-1	.	CASSQETSRDEQFF